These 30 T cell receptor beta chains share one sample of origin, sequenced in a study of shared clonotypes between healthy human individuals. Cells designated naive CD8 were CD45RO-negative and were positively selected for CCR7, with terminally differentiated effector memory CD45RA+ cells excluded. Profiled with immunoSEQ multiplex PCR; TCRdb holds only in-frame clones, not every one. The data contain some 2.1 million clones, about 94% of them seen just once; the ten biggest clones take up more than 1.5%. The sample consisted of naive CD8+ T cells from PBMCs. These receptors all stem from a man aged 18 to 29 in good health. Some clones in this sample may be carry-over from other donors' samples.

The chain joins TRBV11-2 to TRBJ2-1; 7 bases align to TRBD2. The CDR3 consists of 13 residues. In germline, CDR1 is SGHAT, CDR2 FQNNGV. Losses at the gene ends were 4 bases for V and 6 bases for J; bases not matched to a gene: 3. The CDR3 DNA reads TGTGCCAGCAGCTCACGACTAGCCAATGAGCAGTTCTTC. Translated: CASSSRLANEQFF.

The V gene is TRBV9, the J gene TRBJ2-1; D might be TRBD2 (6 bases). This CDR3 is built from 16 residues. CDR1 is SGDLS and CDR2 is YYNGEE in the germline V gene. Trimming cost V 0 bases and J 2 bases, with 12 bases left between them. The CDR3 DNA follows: TGTGCCAGCAGCGTAGATCGGGAGAGGCCCTACAATGAGCAGTTCTTC. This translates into CASSVDRERPYNEQFF.

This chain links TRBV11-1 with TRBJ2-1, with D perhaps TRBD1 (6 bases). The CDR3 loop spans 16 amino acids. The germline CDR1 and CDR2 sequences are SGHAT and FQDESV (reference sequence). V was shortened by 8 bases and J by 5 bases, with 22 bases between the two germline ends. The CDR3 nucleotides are TGTGCCAGCTCGCGACAGGTAACCATTATCGACAATGAGCAGTTCTTC. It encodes CASSRQVTIIDNEQFF.

The CDR3 here is CASSLDYPAGKAGANVLTF. In DNA, the CDR3 is TGTGCCAGCAGCTTGGATTATCCAGCGGGGAAGGCTGGGGCCAACGTCCTGACTTTC. The J gene is TRBJ2-6, the V gene TRBV5-8; TRBD2 agrees at 7 bases. In germline, CDR1 is SGHTS, CDR2 YDEGEE. The ends lost 0 bases at V and 2 bases at J; junction bases unmatched: 11. CDR3 size: 19 residues. Filled out from reference TRBV5-8 and TRBJ2-6, the complete variable domain reads EAGVTQSPTHLIKTRGQQATLRCSPISGHTSVYWYQQALGLGLQFLLWYDEGEERNRGNFPPRFSGRQFPNYSSELNVNALELEDSALYLCASSLDYPAGKAGANVLTFGAGSRLTVL.

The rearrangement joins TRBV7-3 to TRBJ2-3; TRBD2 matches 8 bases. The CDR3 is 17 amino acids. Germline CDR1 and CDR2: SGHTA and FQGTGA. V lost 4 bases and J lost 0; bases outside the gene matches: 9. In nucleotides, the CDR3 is TGTGCCAGCAGCTCGCCTCTAGCGGGTGCTAGCACAGATACGCAGTATTTT. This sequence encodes CASSSPLAGASTDTQYF.

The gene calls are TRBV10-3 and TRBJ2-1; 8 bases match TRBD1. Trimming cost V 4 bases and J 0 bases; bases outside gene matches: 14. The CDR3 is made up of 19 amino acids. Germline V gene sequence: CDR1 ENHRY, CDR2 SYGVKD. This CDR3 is CAISAPLTGRGHSYNEQFF. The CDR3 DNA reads TGTGCCATCAGTGCCCCCCTAACTGGCAGGGGGCACTCCTACAATGAGCAGTTCTTC.

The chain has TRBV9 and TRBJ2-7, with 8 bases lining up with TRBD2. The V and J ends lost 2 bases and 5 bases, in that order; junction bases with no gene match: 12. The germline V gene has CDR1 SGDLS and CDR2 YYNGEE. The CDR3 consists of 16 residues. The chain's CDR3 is CASSVSEKAGVHEQYF. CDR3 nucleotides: TGTGCCAGCAGCGTTTCAGAGAAAGCGGGAGTCCACGAGCAGTACTTC. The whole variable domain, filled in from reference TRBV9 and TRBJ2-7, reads DSGVTQTPKHLITATGQRVTLRCSPRSGDLSVYWYQQSLDQGLQFLIQYYNGEERAKGNILERFSAQQFPDLHSELNLSSLELGDSALYFCASSVSEKAGVHEQYFGPGTRLTVT.

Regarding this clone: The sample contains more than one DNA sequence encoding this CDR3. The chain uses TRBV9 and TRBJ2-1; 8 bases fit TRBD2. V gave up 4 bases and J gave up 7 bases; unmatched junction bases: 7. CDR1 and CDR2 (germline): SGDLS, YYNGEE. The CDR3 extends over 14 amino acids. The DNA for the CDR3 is TGTGCCAGCAGCCAAAGCGGGAGTCGGAATGAGCAGTTCTTC. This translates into CASSQSGSRNEQFF.

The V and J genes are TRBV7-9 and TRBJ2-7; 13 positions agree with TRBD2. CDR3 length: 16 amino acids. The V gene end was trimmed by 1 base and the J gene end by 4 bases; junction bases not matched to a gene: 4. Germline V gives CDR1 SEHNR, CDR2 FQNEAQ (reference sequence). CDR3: CASSLVRLAGGYEQYF. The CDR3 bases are TGTGCCAGCAGCTTAGTACGACTAGCGGGAGGTTACGAGCAGTACTTC.

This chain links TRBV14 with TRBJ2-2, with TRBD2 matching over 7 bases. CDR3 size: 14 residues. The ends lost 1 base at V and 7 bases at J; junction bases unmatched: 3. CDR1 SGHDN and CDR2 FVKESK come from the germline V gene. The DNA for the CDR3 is TGTGCCAGCAGCCAAGGACTAGCTGGCGGGGAGCTGTTTTTT. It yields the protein CASSQGLAGGELFF. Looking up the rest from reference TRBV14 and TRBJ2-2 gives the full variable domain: EAGVTQFPSHSVIEKGQTVTLRCDPISGHDNLYWYRRVMGKEIKFLLHFVKESKQDESGMPNNRFLAERTGGTYSTLKVQPAELEDSGVYFCASSQGLAGGELFFGEGSRLTVL.

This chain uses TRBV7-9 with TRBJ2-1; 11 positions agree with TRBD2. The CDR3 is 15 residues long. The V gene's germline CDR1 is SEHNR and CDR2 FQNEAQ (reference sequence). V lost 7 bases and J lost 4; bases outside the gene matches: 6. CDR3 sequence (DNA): TGTGCCAGCATCGACACTAGCGGGAGTTACAATGAGCAGTTCTTC. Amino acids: CASIDTSGSYNEQFF.

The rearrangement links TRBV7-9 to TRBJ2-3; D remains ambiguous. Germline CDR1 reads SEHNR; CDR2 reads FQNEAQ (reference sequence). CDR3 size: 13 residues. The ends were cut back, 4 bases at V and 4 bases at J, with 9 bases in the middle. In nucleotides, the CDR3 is TGTGCCAGCAGCTCATTAGCCGCAGATACGCAGTATTTT. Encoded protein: CASSSLAADTQYF.

CDR3 residues: CASSLRGRYQETQYF. The CDR3 DNA reads TGTGCCAGCAGCTTACGGGGACGGTACCAAGAGACCCAGTACTTC. This chain connects TRBV7-6 to TRBJ2-5; D tentatively reads TRBD1 or TRBD2 (5 bases each). V gave up 2 bases and J gave up 0 bases, with 10 bases separating them. The CDR3 contains 15 residues. Germline V gene sequence: CDR1 SGHVS, CDR2 FNYEAQ.

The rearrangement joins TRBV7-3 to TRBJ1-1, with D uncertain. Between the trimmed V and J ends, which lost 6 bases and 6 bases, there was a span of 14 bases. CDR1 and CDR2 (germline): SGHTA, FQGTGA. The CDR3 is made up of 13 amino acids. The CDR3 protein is CASSPRGESEAFF. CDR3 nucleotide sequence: TGTGCCAGCAGTCCACGGGGAGAATCTGAAGCTTTCTTT.

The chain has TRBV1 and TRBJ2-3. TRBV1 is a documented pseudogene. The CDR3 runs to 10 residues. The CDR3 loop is CTSSQRKGWF. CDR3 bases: TGCACCAGCAGCCAACGAAAAGGGTGGTTT.

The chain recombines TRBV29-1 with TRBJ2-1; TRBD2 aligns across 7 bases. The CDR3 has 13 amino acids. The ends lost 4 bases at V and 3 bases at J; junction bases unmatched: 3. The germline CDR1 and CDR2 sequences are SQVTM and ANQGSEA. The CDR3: CSVALAVYNEQFF. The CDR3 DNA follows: TGCAGCGTTGCCCTAGCGGTCTACAATGAGCAGTTCTTC.

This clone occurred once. CDR3: CASSTRASGGPEAFF. In DNA form, the CDR3 reads TGTGCCAGTAGTACCCGGGCATCCGGGGGGCCTGAAGCTTTCTTT. This rearrangement joins TRBV19 to TRBJ1-1; weak D call: TRBD1 (6 bases). Trimming pared 4 bases from V and 6 bases from J, leaving 18 bases between. Germline CDR1 and CDR2: LNHDA and SQIVND (reference sequence). The CDR3 covers 15 residues.

For the CDR3, the DNA is TGTGCCAGCAGGAAACTTACGGATTATAGCAATCAGCCCCAGCATTTT. This gives the protein CASRKLTDYSNQPQHF. The chain couples TRBV27 to TRBJ1-5; D is ambiguous. From germline, CDR1 is MNHEY and CDR2 SMNVEV (reference sequence). V was shortened by 6 bases and J by 0 bases, with 15 bases between the two germline ends. CDR3 size: 16 residues.

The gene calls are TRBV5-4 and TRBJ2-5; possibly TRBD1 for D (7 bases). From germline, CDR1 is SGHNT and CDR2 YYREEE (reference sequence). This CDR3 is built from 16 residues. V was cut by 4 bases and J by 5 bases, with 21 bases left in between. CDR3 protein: CASSPRGAGGGETQYF. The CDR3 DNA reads TGTGCCAGCAGCCCCAGGGGGGCAGGGGGTGGGGAGACCCAGTACTTC.

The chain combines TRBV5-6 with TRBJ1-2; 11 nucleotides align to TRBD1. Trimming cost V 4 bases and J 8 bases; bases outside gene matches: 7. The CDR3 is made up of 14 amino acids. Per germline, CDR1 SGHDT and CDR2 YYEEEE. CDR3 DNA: TGTGCCAGCAGCAACGGACAGGGGGCGTTAGGCTACACCTTC. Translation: CASSNGQGALGYTF.

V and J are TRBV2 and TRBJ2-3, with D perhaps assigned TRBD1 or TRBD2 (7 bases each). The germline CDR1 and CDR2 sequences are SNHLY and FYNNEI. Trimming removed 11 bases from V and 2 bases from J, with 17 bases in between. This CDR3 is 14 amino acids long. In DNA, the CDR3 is TGTGCCTCCAGGGGGGGGTATATCACAGATACGCAGTATTTT. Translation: CASRGGYITDTQYF.

CDR3 sequence: CASSEWTGGFYEQYF. The CDR3 DNA follows: TGTGCCAGCAGTGAATGGACAGGGGGTTTCTACGAGCAGTACTTC. The chain couples TRBV6-1 to TRBJ2-7; 10 nucleotides match TRBD1. Germline V gives CDR1 MNHNS, CDR2 SASEGT. Losses at the gene ends were 2 bases for V and 3 bases for J; bases not matched to a gene: 4. The CDR3 runs 15 residues.

The CDR3 nucleotides read TGTGCCACCAGCAGAGGGGGGGAAACAGATACGCAGTATTTT. This sequence encodes CATSRGGETDTQYF. The chain recombines TRBV15 with TRBJ2-3, with D possibly being TRBD2 (6 bases). CDR3 length: 14 residues. Looked up from germline, CDR1 is LNHNV and CDR2 is YYDKDF (reference sequence). Trimming took off 1 base at V and 3 bases at J, with 8 bases between the two ends.

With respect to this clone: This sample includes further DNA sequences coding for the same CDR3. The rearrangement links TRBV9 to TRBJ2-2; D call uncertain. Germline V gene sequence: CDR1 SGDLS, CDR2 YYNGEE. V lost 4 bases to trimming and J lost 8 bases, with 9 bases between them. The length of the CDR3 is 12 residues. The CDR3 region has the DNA TGTGCCAGCAGCCCATCCCCAGGGGAGCTGTTTTTT. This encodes CASSPSPGELFF.

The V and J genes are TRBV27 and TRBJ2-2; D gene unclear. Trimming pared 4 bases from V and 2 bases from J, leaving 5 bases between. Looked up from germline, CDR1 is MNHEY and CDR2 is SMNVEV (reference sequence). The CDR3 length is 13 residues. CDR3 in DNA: TGTGCCAGCAGTTACCGAAACACCGGGGAGCTGTTTTTT. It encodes CASSYRNTGELFF.

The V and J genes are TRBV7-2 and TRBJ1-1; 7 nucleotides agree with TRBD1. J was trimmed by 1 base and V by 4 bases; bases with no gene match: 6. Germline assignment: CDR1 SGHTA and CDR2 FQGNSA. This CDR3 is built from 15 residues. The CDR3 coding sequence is TGTGCCAGCAGCTCTCGACAGGGAAAGAACACTGAAGCTTTCTTT. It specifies CASSSRQGKNTEAFF.

Written as DNA, the CDR3 is TGTGCCAGTAGTCGGGGGGGAACGGGTGAAGCTTTCTTT. It specifies CASSRGGTGEAFF. The genes are TRBV19 and TRBJ1-1; weak D call: TRBD1 (5 bases). V was trimmed by 5 bases and J by 7 bases, leaving 14 bases between them. CDR1 and CDR2 from the germline V gene are LNHDA and SQIVND (reference sequence). This CDR3 comprises 13 residues.

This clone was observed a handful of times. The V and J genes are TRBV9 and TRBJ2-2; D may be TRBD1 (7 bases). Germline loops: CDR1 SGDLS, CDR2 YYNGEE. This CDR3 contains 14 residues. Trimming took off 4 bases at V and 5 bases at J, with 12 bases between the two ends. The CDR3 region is CASSTRGTTGELFF. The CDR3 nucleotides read TGTGCCAGCAGCACCAGGGGGACTACCGGGGAGCTGTTTTTT.

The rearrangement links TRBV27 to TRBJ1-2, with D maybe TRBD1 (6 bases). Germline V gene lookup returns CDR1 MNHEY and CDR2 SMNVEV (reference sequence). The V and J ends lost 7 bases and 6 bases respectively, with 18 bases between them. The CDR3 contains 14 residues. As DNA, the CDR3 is TGTGCCAGCACCCCGACGCTGGGGGGCCATGGCTACACCTTC. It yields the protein CASTPTLGGHGYTF.

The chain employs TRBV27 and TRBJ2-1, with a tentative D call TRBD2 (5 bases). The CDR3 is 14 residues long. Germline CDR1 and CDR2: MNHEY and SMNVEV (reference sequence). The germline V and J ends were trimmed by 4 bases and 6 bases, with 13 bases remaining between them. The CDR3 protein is CASSSVGSINEQFF. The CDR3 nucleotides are TGTGCCAGCAGTTCCGTTGGGAGTATCAATGAGCAGTTCTTC.